This T cell receptor beta chain was captured by sequencing in a study of tumor-infiltrating lymphocytes in oesophageal squamous cell carcinoma (dated by TCRdb to about 2016). Libraries came from PCR. The sequencer listed for this sample is Illumina HiSeq 2000. The public reads were reanalyzed by TCRdb: fastp trimming at Q25, MiXCR alignment, in-frame beta chains only. Under each unique CDR3 protein, matching rows form one entry showing the most common genes and DNA. The sample table contains about 14,000 distinct CDR3 sequences; only one count was recorded for almost 50% of them. Jointly, the top ten make up 14% of the sample. On this clonotype itself: What this receptor recognizes is not known. Qualities for individual bases were not recorded, and no much larger clone is one base off.

From the cysteine through the phenylalanine, the CDR3 covers 17 amino acids. Only the CDR3 region is kept as DNA, spanning 51 bases read in frame from base 1. From a lookup of the germline V gene (reference sequence), CDR1 and CDR2 are MNHNY and SVGAGI. Ends trimmed: V by 0 bases, J by 4 bases; bases unmatched to a gene: 3. The TCR comes from a male donor with esophageal squamous cell carcinoma. The sequencing input was blood. The chain uses TRBV6-6 and TRBJ2-1; 13 middle bases align to TRBD2. Here is the DNA: TGTGCCAGCAGTTACTCCGGACTAGCGGGAGTGTACAATGAGCAGTTCTTC. The encoded protein is CASSYSGLAGVYNEQFF.